These 7 T cell receptor beta chains originate from one sample sequenced in a study of response to subunit inactivated influenza vaccine. TCRdb re-derived calls from the RT-PCR reads in MiXCR, one entry per CDR3 protein. The sample has over 800,000 distinct CDR3 sequences, about 20% seen once. Sequences were derived from PBMCs from blood, sampled more than 4 days after vaccination. These TCRs come from a man aged 50-60 years who received an inactivated influenza vaccine.

This clonotype was found a few times. The chain uses TRBV5-5 and TRBJ2-7; 14 bases fit TRBD2. Germline lookup yields CDR1 SGHKS and CDR2 YYEKEE (reference sequence). V shed 4 bases and J 3 bases; nucleotides not matched to a gene: 9. The CDR3 has 17 residues. Written as DNA, the CDR3 is TGTGCCAGCAGCCCGGACGGGACTAGCGGGAGTGGCTACGAGCAGTACTTC. Protein sequence: CASSPDGTSGSGYEQYF.

The V and J genes are TRBV28 and TRBJ2-1; maybe TRBD1 (5 bases). The CDR3 has 17 amino acids. V gave up 3 bases and J gave up 3 bases, with 18 bases separating them. The germline V gene has CDR1 MDHEN and CDR2 SYDVKM. CDR3 sequence: CASSLALGQGVYNEQFF. The CDR3 nucleotides are TGTGCCAGCAGTTTGGCCCTAGGGCAGGGCGTCTACAATGAGCAGTTCTTC.

V and J are TRBV10-3 and TRBJ1-2, with D uncertain. This CDR3 spans 15 amino acids. The ends were cut back, 5 bases at V and 6 bases at J, with 19 bases in the middle. Per the germline V gene, CDR1 is ENHRY and CDR2 is SYGVKD. The CDR3, as DNA: TGTGCCATCAGTTCGGCCCCAAAGATCCTAAATGGCTACACCTTC. It yields the protein CAISSAPKILNGYTF.

The chain couples TRBV5-1 to TRBJ2-3; the match to TRBD2 covers 13 bases. Germline loops: CDR1 SGHRS, CDR2 YFSETQ. The length of the CDR3 is 18 residues. The trim removed 3 bases at V and 4 bases at J, leaving 11 bases unmatched. CDR3 residues: CASSSGLAGVSLADTQYF. The DNA of the CDR3 is TGCGCCAGCAGCTCTGGACTAGCGGGAGTGAGTTTAGCAGATACGCAGTATTTT.

The gene calls are TRBV29-1 and TRBJ2-5; D gene ambiguous. CDR1 and CDR2 (germline): SQVTM, ANQGSEA. V was cut by 0 bases and J by 5 bases, with 13 bases left in between. The CDR3 loop spans 14 amino acids. The CDR3 coding sequence is TGCAGCGTTGAAGATCTCCTTGGGATGGAGACCCAGTACTTC. Translating it yields CSVEDLLGMETQYF.

This rearrangement joins TRBV4-1 to TRBJ2-1, with TRBD1 as a possible D gene (6 bases). With 8 bases removed from V and 6 bases from J, the gap between germline ends came to 20 bases. The CDR3 consists of 15 residues. The germline gives CDR1 MGHRA, CDR2 YSYEKL. CDR3 sequence: CASPGVEVRGNEQFF. The CDR3 region has the DNA TGCGCCAGCCCAGGAGTGGAAGTCAGGGGCAATGAGCAGTTCTTC.

This clonotype has just a few counts. This rearrangement joins TRBV25-1 to TRBJ2-7, with a weak D call TRBD1 (6 bases). Trimming left V 5 bases short and J 2 bases short, with 10 bases between. Germline CDR1 and CDR2: MGHDK and SYGVNS. The CDR3 consists of 13 residues. CDR3 protein: CASSKQGPYEQYF. The CDR3 DNA sequence: TGTGCCAGCAGTAAACAGGGCCCCTACGAGCAGTACTTC.